This T cell receptor beta chain was sequenced during a study of radiation and T cells in renal cell carcinoma (dated by TCRdb to between 2020 and 2021). About the investigation overall: The samples were obtained from a clinical trial, where primary renal cell carcinomas were treated with 15 Gy stereotactic body radiation therapy and then removed by nephrectomy 4 weeks afterward. TCR beta sequencing covered around 50 samples in total, comprising some 25 tumors and about 27 peripheral blood samples. In the approximately 49 samples combined, around 3.7 million unique CDR3 nucleotide sequences were found, encoding 2 million to 3 million unique CDR3 amino acid sequences. The investigation overall reported the following: Blood repertoire dynamics were not followed beyond 4 weeks after treatment. No pretreatment tumor biopsies were available, so the baseline intratumoral presence of clonotypes could not be determined. With a single-armed trial design, the study had no way to address how radiation dose or scheduling affects the TCR repertoire. In blood, the top tumor clonotypes increased from baseline to 2 weeks after radiation and then shrank by 4 weeks, which suggests a temporary expansion of tumor-resident clones.

TCR beta libraries were generated from genomic DNA with the immunoSEQ kit, following the manufacturer's recommendations. To prepare libraries, a first multiplex PCR with proprietary primers was run, followed by a second PCR that added unique barcodes, and a bead cleanup was done after each round. Each sample batch included a kit-provided positive control reaction and a negative control reaction. The final libraries were assessed on an Agilent 4200 TapeStation D1000 ScreenTape, pooled by volume, and quantified by qPCR. Sequencing was performed on an Illumina NextSeq500 using a MidOutput 150-cycle cartridge, with 156 Read1 cycles, 15 Index1 cycles, and the kit custom primers. The pooled library was loaded at 0.95 to 1 pM with approximately 20% PhiX control spiked in. Concerning the study's data processing: The vendor-processed data were analyzed in R, and a clonotype was defined as all T cells that share the same CDR3 nucleotide sequence. In the clone abundance analyses, frequencies in each sample were normalized to that sample's 10,000 most abundant clones. Public T cell clones, which averaged fewer than five per sample, were removed prior to analysis. Tumor-enriched and baseline blood-enriched clonotypes were defined by at least a 32-fold difference in abundance between compartments. A beta-binomial differential abundance model was used to identify clonotypes that expanded or contracted between blood time points. The Baroni-Urbani and Buser coefficient was used to measure tumor-blood repertoire similarity, and groups were compared with two-tailed Wilcoxon tests in R. TCRdb retrieved this table from immuneACCESS and kept in-frame rearrangements only. Not all clones are present; in checked studies, unresolved V genes account for under half, and no reason is known for the remainder. Clonal size and the V and J genes are those of that table, whereas D and trimming came from the DNA. The sample profile shows 100,000 to 150,000 clones; roughly 80% of them were found once. The ten largest clonotypes hold around 3% of the sample.

From cysteine to phenylalanine, the CDR3 is 16 amino acids long. The DNA shown is the 48-base CDR3, in frame from base 1. From the germline V gene (reference sequence), CDR1 is LNHDA and CDR2 is SQIVND. V and J are truncated by 1 base and 1 base respectively, leaving an intervening sequence of 12 bases. In the paper's terms, the time point label means: baseline pretreatment blood. The sample's treatment or condition, from its label and the paper: 15 Gy SBRT to primary tumor, nephrectomy 4 weeks later. To track tumor-enriched clonotypes, serial peripheral blood was sampled from radiation-treated patients at baseline and at 2 weeks and 4 weeks after SBRT. All patients had renal cell carcinoma with clear cell pathology. Genomic DNA for TCR sequencing was prepared using the QIAamp DNA Blood Mini Kit (Qiagen). The analyses included just those samples that passed every quality control check. Of note for this clone: What this receptor recognizes is not known. The input lacks base qualities; no much larger clone sits a single base away.

This clonotype originated in a woman in her fifties or sixties with renal cell carcinoma. The sequence is built from TRBV19 and TRBJ2-3, with an unclear D gene assignment. The sequences come from blood, collected from a patient whose treatment included radiotherapy and nephrectomy. CDR3 region: CASSIGGAPRTDTQYF. The DNA sequence is given as TGTGCCAGTAGTATAGGAGGAGCGCCTCGCACAGATACGCAGTATTTT.